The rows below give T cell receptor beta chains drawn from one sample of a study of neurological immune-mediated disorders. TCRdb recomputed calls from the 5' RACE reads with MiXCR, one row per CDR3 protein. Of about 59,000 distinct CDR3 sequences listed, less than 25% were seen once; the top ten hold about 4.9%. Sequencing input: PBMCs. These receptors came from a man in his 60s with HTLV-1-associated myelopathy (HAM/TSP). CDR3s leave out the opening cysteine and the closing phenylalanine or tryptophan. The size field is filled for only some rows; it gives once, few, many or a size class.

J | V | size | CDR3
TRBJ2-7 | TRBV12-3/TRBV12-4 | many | ASTSRGYEQY
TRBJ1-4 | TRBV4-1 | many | ASSLVQMEKLF
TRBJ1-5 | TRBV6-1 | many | ASSDNPSGNQPQH
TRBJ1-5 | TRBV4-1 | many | ASSQDRGRPQH
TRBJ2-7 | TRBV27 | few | ASSSLSDNSYEQY
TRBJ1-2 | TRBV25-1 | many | ASSDGGARIYGYT
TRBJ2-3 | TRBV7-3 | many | ASSLGTSGSTQY
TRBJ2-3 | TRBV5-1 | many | ASSLAGGRAGDTQY
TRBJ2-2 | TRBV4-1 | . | ASSQKQGRAGELF
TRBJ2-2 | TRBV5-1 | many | ASSFTGATGELF
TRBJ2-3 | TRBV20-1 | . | SARRASTDTQY
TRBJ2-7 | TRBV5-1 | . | ASTADFSYEQY
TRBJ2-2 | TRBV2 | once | ASSREKNTGELF
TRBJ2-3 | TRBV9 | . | ASSASGRLDTQY
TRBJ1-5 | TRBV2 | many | ASSDRGGQVGQPQH
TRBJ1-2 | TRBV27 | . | ASSLSGQGGYT
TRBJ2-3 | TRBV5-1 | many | ASSRPVGRATTDTQY
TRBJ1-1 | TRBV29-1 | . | SVTGPLNTEAF
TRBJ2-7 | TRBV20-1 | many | SARESGFGGRVSYEQY
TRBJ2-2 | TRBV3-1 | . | ASSRTSGTGELF
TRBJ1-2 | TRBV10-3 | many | AISGTGASYGYT
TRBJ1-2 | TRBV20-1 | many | SARGLGEGYT
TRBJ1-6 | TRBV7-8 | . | ASFPPDPGLVALH
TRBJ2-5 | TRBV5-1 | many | ASSGMGLTQY
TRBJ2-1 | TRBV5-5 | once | ASSSTGTSGSRQF
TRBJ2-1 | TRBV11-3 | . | ASSRGLAGVDEQF
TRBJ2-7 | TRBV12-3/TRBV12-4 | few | ASSLGSPYEQY
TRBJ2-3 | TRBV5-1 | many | ASSPFGTETDTQY
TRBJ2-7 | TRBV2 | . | ASSSWEQY
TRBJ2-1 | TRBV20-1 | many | SASPPRTSGNEQF
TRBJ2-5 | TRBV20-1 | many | SALGQGPKTQY
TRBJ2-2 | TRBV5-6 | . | ASSLGRERAAGELF
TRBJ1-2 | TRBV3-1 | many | ASTSTGGYGYT
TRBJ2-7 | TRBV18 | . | ASSPLPLGEQY
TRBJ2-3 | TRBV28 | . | ASSFSTSTDTQY
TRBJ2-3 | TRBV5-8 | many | ASSLYSRTRTPYTQY
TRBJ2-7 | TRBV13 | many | ASSSLGLAESYEQY
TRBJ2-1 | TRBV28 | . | ASLSGAYNEQF
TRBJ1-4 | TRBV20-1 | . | SASRGAEKLF
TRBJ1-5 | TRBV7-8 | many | ASSSLRQANNQPQH
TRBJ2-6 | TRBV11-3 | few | ASSLRGSGANVLT
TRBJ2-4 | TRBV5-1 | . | ASSLEGTGGKNIQY
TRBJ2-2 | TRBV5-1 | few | ASSHVAGELF